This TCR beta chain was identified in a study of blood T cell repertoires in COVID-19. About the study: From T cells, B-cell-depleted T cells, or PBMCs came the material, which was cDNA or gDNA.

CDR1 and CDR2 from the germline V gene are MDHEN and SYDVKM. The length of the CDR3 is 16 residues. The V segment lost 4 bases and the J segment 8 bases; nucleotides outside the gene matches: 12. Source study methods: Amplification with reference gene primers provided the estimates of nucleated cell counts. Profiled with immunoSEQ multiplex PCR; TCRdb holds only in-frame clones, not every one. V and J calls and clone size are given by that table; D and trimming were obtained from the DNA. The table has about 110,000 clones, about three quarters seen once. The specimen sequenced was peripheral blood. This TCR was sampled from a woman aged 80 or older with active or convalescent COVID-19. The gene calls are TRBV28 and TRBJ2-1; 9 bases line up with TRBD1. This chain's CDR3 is CASSSPSGQGIDEQFF. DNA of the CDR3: TGTGCCAGCAGTTCCCCCTCGGGACAGGGTATCGATGAGCAGTTCTTC. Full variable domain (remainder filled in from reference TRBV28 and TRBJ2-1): DVKVTQSSRYLVKRTGEKVFLECVQDMDHENMFWYRQDPGLGLRLIYFSYDVKMKEKGDIPEGYSVSREKKERFSLILESASTNQTSMYLCASSSPSGQGIDEQFFGPGTRLTVL.